The 3 T cell receptor beta chains reported below all come from one sample, sequenced in a study of spatial heterogeneity in lung cancer. General study results and limits: Expanded intratumoral alpha and beta TCR counts tracked tumor mutation counts.

One entry per CDR3 protein results from TCRdb running MiXCR on the 5' RACE reads. Of some 2,700 distinct CDR3 sequences listed, under 8% were seen once; the top ten hold roughly a third. No antigens are known for them. The time point: sample taken at primary tumor resection. The sample in question was lung tumor tissue, obtained at surgery. The receptors shown here come from a male donor with early-stage non-small cell lung cancer.

This clonotype is medium-sized within its sample. The chain is built from TRBV27 and TRBJ1-4, with 9 positions matching TRBD1. CDR3 length: 15 residues. Germline V lookup: CDR1 MNHEY, CDR2 SMNVEV (reference sequence). The J segment lost 6 bases and the V segment lost 5 bases, leaving 7 bases of the junction unmatched. CDR3 bases: TGTGCCAGCAGTACTCACCGGGACAGGGATGAAAAACTGTTTTTT. Protein: CASSTHRDRDEKLFF.

By sample share, this clonotype is medium-sized. V usage is TRBV14 and J usage is TRBJ2-1, with a possible D match to TRBD2 (6 bases). Germline V gene sequence: CDR1 SGHDN, CDR2 FVKESK. The V gene lost 4 bases and the J gene lost 1 base, with 17 bases spanning the gap. The CDR3 contains 17 residues. The CDR3 sequence is CASSPSSSAGSYNEQFF. The CDR3 nucleotides are TGTGCCAGCAGCCCCTCCTCCAGCGCGGGGTCCTACAATGAGCAGTTCTTC.

This clonotype is classed as large. The chain combines TRBV7-9 with TRBJ1-1; D gene unclear. This CDR3 is 13 amino acids long. Deletions cut 2 bases from V and 10 bases from J, with 14 bases between. From germline, CDR1 is SEHNR and CDR2 FQNEAQ (reference sequence). The CDR3 DNA is TGTGCCAGCAGCTTAAGTTCGGATCTATTAGCTTTCTTT. This sequence encodes CASSLSSDLLAFF.